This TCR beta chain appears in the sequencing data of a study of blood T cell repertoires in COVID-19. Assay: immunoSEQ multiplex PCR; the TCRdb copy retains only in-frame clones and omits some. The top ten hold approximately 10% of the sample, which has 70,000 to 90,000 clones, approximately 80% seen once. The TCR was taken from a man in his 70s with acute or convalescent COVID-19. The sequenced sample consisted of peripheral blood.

Here the CDR3 reads CASSRRQGKETQYF. The CDR3 nucleotides read TGTGCCAGCAGCCGGAGACAGGGGAAAGAGACCCAGTACTTC. The chain combines TRBV7-7 with TRBJ2-5; 8 positions match TRBD1. The V gene end was trimmed by 5 bases and the J gene end by 3 bases; junction bases not matched to a gene: 5. The germline V gene has CDR1 SSHAT and CDR2 FNYEAQ (reference sequence). This CDR3 is 14 amino acids long.